One sample yielded the 8 T cell receptor beta chains listed below, sequenced in a study of T-cell reconstitution after alpha-beta-depleted transplantation in children. Unique molecular identifiers were used to barcode this TCRbeta library. TCRdb re-called the PCR reads through MiXCR, storing one row per CDR3 protein. The data show 200,000 to 250,000 distinct CDR3 sequences, around 12% seen once. Sample: PBMCs from the stem cell graft donor, taken from the stem cell graft. All receptors derive from a human donor who donated a stem cell graft to a child with acute lymphoblastic leukemia.

A single count supports this clonotype. J is TRBJ2-5 and V is TRBV13; TRBD1 is a possible D gene (5 bases). This CDR3 contains 14 residues. V lost 4 bases, J lost 5 bases, and 14 bases lay in between. Germline assignment: CDR1 PRHDT and CDR2 FYEKMQ (reference sequence). CDR3 loop: CASSSGHWRETQYF. The CDR3 DNA reads TGTGCCAGCAGCTCAGGACACTGGCGGGAGACCCAGTACTTC.

This clonotype was counted at least ten times. The chain couples TRBV20-1 to TRBJ2-7; 9 nucleotides match TRBD2. V lost 2 bases to trimming and J lost 6 bases; unmatched junction nucleotides: 2. Looked up from germline, CDR1 is DFQATT and CDR2 is SNEGSKA (reference sequence). The CDR3 length is 12 residues. The DNA of the CDR3 is TGCAGTGCTAGACTAGCGGGATCCGAGCAGTACTTC. Its translation is CSARLAGSEQYF.

This clonotype was picked up many times. The genes are TRBV19 and TRBJ1-5; tentatively, D is TRBD1 (5 bases). CDR1 LNHDA and CDR2 SQIVND come from the germline V gene (reference sequence). CDR3 size: 15 residues. V was clipped by 1 base and J by 3 bases, with 10 bases between them. The DNA for the CDR3 is TGTGCCAGTAGTATAGGACAGTTGTTCAATCAGCCCCAGCATTTT. This translates into CASSIGQLFNQPQHF.

On this clonotype: The junction departs from the called germline gene at one end, perhaps through a read error. The V and J genes are TRBV20-1 and TRBJ2-3; 9 bases agree with TRBD2. From germline, CDR1 is DFQATT and CDR2 SNEGSKA (reference sequence). This CDR3 spans 14 amino acids. CDR3 region: CGASGAFSTDTQYF. The CDR3 DNA reads as TGCGGTGCTAGCGGGGCTTTCTCCACAGATACGCAGTATTTT.

A few counts support this clonotype. The chain joins TRBV24-1 to TRBJ2-5; 8 positions agree with TRBD1. The CDR3 runs to 15 residues. Per the germline V gene, CDR1 is KGHDR and CDR2 is SFDVKD. After removal of 4 bases from V and 2 bases from J, the junction contained 5 bases not matched to a gene. CDR3 protein: CATSDPTGVQETQYF. In DNA form, the CDR3 reads TGTGCCACCAGTGACCCGACAGGGGTACAAGAGACCCAGTACTTC.

This clonotype was seen a few times. The chain recombines TRBV5-5 with TRBJ2-3, with no clear D. CDR3 size: 15 residues. The V end was cut by 1 base, the J end by 0 bases, with 9 bases between. Germline CDR1 is SGHKS and CDR2 is YYEKEE (reference sequence). The DNA of the CDR3 is TGTGCCAGCAGCTTGTCAGAGACTAGCACAGATACGCAGTATTTT. As protein: CASSLSETSTDTQYF.

There are many counts of this clonotype. This chain connects TRBV10-3 to TRBJ1-2; D might be TRBD1 (6 bases). CDR3 size: 14 residues. Germline-derived CDR1 and CDR2 are ENHRY and SYGVKD. V dropped 3 bases and J dropped 4 bases, with 12 bases sitting between them. The chain's CDR3 is CAISDQGLGYGYTF. Here the CDR3 DNA reads TGTGCCATCAGTGACCAGGGGCTAGGCTATGGCTACACCTTC.

In regard to this clonotype: With a much larger clone just one base away, this may be a read error. J is TRBJ1-2 and V is TRBV28, with a possible D match to TRBD1 (5 bases). The CDR3 has 15 amino acids. Germline CDR1 is MDHEN and CDR2 is SYDVKM. The CDR3 bases are TGTGCCAGCAGTTTAGTGGGCGCAGGGCTCTATGGCTGCACCTTC. Translation gives CASSLVGAGLYGCTF.